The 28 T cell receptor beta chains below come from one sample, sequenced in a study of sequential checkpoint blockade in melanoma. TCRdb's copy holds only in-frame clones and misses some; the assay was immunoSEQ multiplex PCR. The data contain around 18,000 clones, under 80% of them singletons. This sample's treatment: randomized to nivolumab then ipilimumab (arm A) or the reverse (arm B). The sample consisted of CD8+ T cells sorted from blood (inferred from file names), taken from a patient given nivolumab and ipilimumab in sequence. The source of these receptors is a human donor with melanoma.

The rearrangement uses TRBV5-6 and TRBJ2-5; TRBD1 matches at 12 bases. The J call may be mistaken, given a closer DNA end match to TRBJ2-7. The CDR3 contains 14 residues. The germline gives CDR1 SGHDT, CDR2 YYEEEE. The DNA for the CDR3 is TGTGCCAGCAGCCAAGGGGACAGGGGGCTCGAGCAGTACTTC. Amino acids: CASSQGDRGLEQYF.

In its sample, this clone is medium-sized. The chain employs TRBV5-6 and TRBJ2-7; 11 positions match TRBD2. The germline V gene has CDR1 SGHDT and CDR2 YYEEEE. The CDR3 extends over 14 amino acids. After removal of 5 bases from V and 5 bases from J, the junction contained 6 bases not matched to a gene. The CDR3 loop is CASRLAGGPDEQYF. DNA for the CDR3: TGTGCCAGCAGATTAGCGGGGGGGCCGGACGAGCAGTACTTC.

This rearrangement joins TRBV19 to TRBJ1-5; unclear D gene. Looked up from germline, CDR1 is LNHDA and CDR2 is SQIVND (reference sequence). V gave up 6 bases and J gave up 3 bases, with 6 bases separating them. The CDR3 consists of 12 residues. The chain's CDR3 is CASRGDNQPQHF. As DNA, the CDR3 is TGTGCCAGTAGGGGAGACAATCAGCCCCAGCATTTT.

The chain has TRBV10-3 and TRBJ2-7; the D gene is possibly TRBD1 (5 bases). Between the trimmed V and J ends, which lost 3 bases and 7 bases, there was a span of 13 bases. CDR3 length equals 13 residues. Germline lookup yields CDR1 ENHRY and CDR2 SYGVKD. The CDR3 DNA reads TGTGCCATCAGTGATCCCTCAGGGTGGGAGCAGTACTTC. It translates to CAISDPSGWEQYF.

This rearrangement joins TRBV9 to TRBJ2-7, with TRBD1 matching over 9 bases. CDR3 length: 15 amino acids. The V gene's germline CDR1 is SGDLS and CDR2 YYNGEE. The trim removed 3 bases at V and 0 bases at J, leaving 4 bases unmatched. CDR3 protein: CASSEGQGISYEQYF. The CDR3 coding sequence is TGTGCCAGCAGCGAGGGACAGGGAATCTCCTACGAGCAGTACTTC.

CDR3 DNA: TGTGCCAGCAGCGTAGGTGGTTGGGAGGACACTGAAGCTTTCTTT. Translation: CASSVGGWEDTEAFF. The chain combines TRBV9 with TRBJ1-1, with D unclear. V lost 0 bases to trimming and J lost 3 bases, with 12 bases between them. This CDR3 contains 15 residues. Germline CDR1 SGDLS, CDR2 YYNGEE.

CDR3: CASSFAGSVEFF. CDR3 coding DNA: TGTGCCAGCAGTTTCGCCGGGAGTGTGGAGTTCTTC. The V and J genes are TRBV13 and TRBJ2-1; D possibly corresponds to TRBD2 (6 bases). Germline V CDR1 and CDR2: PRHDT, FYEKMQ (reference sequence). The CDR3 covers 12 residues. V dropped 6 bases and J dropped 14 bases, with 17 bases sitting between them.

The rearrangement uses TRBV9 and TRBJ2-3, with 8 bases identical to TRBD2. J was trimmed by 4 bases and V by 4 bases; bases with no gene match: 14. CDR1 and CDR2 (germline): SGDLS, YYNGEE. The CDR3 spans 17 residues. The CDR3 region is CASSHPIQRGSSDTQYF. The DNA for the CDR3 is TGTGCCAGCAGCCATCCCATCCAGCGGGGGAGTTCAGATACGCAGTATTTT.

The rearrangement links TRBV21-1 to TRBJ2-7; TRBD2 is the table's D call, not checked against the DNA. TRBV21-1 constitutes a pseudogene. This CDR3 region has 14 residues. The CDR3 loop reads CASTPDGSLNEQYF. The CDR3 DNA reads TGTGCCAGCACCCCTGACGGGAGCCTAAACGAGCAGTACTTC.

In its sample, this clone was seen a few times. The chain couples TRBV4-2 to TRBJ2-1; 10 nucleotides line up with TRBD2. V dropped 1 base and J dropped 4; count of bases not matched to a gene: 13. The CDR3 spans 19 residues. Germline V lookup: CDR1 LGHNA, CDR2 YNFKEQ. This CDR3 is CASSQVFSGGALLYNEQFF. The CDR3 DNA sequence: TGTGCCAGCAGCCAAGTATTCAGCGGGGGGGCCCTGCTATACAATGAGCAGTTCTTC.

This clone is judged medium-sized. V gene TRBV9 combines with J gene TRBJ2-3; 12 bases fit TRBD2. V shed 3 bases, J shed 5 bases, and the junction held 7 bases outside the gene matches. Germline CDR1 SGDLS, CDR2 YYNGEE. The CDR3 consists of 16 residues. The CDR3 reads CASSDLAGGPQDTQYF. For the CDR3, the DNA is TGTGCCAGCAGCGATCTAGCGGGAGGGCCTCAAGATACGCAGTATTTT.

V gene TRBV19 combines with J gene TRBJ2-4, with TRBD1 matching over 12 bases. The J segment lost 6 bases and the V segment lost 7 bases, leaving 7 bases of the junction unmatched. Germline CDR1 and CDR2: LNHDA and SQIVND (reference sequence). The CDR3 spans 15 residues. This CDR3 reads CASKTQGQGANIQYF. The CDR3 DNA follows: TGTGCCAGTAAGACCCAGGGACAGGGGGCAAACATTCAGTACTTC.

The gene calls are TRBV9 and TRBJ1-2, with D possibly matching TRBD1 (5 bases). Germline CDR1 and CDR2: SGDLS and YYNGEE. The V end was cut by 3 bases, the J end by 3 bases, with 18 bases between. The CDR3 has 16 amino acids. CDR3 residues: CASSAAPGGVDYGYTF. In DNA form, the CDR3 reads TGTGCCAGCAGCGCAGCCCCCGGAGGGGTTGACTATGGCTACACCTTC.

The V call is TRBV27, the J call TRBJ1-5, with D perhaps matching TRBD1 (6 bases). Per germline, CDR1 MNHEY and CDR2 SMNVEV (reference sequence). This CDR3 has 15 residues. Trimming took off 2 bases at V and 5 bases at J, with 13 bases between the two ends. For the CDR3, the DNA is TGTGCCAGCAGTTTAATGGGGGCTGGGGATCAGCCCCAGCATTTT. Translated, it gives CASSLMGAGDQPQHF.

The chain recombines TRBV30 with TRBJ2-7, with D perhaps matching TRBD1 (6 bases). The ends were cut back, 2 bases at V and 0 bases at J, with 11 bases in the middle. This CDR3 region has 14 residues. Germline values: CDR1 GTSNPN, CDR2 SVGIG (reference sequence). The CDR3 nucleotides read TGTGCCTGGAGTTATGGACAGTTCTCCTACGAGCAGTACTTC. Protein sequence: CAWSYGQFSYEQYF.

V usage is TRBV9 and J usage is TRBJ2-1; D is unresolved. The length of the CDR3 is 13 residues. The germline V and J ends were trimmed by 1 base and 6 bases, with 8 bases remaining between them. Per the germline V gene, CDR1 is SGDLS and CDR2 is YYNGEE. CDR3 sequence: CASSVPGGNEQFF. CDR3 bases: TGTGCCAGCAGCGTACCCGGTGGCAATGAGCAGTTCTTC.

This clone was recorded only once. The CDR3 coding sequence is TGTGCCAGCTCACCATCCGACAGGCCCTATCGGGGCGAGCAGTACTTC. Protein product: CASSPSDRPYRGEQYF. V usage is TRBV18 and J usage is TRBJ2-7, with D maybe TRBD1 (6 bases). V was shortened by 2 bases and J by 6 bases, with 20 bases between the two germline ends. Per germline, CDR1 KGHSH and CDR2 LQKENI. The length of the CDR3 is 16 residues.

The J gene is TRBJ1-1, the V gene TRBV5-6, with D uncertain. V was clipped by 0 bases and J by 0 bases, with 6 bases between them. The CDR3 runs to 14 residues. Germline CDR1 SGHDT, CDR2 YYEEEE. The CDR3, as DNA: TGTGCCAGCAGCTTGGTCCCGGTGAACACTGAAGCTTTCTTT. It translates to CASSLVPVNTEAFF.

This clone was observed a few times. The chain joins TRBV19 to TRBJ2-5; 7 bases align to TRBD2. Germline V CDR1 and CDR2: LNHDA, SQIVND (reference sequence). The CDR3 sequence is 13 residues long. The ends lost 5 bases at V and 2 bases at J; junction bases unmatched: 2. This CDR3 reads CASSPSGQETQYF. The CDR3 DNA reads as TGTGCCAGTAGTCCTAGCGGACAAGAGACCCAGTACTTC.

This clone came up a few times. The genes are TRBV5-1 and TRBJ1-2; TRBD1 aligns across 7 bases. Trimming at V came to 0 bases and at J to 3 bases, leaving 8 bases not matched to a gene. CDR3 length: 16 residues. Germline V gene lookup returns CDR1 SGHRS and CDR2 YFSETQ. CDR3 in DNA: TGCGCCAGCAGCTTGGCCGGGACAGCGTGGGACTATGGCTACACCTTC. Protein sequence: CASSLAGTAWDYGYTF.

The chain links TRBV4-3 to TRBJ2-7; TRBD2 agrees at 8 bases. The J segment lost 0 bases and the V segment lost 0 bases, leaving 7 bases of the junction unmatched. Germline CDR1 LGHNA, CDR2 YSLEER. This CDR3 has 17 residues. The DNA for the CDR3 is TGCGCCAGCAGCCAAGATGCAGCGGGGGCCATCTCCTACGAGCAGTACTTC. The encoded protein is CASSQDAAGAISYEQYF.

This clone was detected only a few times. The CDR3 nucleotides read TGCAGCGTTGACGGGACTAGCGGTAGCTCCTACAATGAGCAGTTCTTC. Its protein product is CSVDGTSGSSYNEQFF. V usage is TRBV29-1 and J usage is TRBJ2-1; 11 bases agree with TRBD2. With V trimmed by 3 bases and J by 0 bases, 4 bases remained unmatched. Germline V lookup: CDR1 SQVTM, CDR2 ANQGSEA. The CDR3 is made up of 16 amino acids.

Here the CDR3 DNA reads TGCGCCAGCAGTCCACAGGGCTACGAGCAGTACTTC. Its protein product is CASSPQGYEQYF. This rearrangement joins TRBV5-1 to TRBJ2-7; possible D gene TRBD1, 6 bases. The germline V and J ends were trimmed by 5 bases and 3 bases, with 9 bases remaining between them. The CDR3 contains 12 residues. Germline V CDR1 and CDR2: SGHRS, YFSETQ.

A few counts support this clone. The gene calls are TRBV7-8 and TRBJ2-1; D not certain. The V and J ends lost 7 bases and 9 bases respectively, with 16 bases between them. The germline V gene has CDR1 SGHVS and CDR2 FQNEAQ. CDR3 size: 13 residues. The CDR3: CASTYFPEFEQFF. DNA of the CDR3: TGTGCCAGCACCTACTTCCCGGAGTTTGAGCAGTTCTTC.

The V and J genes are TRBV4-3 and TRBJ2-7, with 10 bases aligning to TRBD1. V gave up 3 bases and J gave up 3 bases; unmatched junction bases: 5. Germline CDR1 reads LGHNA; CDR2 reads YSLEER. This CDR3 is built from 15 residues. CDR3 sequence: CASSQGQGPLYEQYF. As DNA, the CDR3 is TGCGCCAGCAGCCAGGGACAGGGGCCCCTCTACGAGCAGTACTTC.

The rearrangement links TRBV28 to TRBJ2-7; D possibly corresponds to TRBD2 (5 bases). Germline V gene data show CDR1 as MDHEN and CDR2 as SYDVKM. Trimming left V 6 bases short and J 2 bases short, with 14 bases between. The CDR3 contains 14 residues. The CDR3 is CASSLFDGTYEQYF. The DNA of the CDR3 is TGTGCCAGCAGCCTATTTGACGGGACCTACGAGCAGTACTTC.

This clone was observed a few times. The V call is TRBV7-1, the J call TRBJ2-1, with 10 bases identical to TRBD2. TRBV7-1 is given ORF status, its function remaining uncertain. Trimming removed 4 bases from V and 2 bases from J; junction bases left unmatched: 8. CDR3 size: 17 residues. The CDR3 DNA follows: TGTGCCAGCAGCTTAGAGGCTAGCGGGAGACCCTACAATGAGCAGTTCTTC. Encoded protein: CASSLEASGRPYNEQFF.

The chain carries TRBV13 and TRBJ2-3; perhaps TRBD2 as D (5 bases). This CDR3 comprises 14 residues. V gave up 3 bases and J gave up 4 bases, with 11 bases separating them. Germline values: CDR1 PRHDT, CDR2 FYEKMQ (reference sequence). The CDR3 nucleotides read TGTGCCAGCAGCTTGGACGGGGTATCAGATACGCAGTATTTT. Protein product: CASSLDGVSDTQYF.